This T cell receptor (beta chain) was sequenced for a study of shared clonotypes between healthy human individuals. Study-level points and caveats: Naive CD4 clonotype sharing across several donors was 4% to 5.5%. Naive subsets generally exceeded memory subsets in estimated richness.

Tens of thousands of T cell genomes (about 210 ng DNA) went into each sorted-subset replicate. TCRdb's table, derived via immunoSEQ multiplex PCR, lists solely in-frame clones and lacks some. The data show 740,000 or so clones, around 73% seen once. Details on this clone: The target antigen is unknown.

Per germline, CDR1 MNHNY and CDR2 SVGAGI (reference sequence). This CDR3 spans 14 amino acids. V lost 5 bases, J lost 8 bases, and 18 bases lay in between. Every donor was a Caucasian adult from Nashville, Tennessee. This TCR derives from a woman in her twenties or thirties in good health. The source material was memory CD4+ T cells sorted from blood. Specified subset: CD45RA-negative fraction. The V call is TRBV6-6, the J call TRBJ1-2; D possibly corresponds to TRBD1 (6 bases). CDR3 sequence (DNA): TGTGCCAGCAGTACAATTCGGGGGGCGCAGGGCTACACCTTC. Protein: CASSTIRGAQGYTF.